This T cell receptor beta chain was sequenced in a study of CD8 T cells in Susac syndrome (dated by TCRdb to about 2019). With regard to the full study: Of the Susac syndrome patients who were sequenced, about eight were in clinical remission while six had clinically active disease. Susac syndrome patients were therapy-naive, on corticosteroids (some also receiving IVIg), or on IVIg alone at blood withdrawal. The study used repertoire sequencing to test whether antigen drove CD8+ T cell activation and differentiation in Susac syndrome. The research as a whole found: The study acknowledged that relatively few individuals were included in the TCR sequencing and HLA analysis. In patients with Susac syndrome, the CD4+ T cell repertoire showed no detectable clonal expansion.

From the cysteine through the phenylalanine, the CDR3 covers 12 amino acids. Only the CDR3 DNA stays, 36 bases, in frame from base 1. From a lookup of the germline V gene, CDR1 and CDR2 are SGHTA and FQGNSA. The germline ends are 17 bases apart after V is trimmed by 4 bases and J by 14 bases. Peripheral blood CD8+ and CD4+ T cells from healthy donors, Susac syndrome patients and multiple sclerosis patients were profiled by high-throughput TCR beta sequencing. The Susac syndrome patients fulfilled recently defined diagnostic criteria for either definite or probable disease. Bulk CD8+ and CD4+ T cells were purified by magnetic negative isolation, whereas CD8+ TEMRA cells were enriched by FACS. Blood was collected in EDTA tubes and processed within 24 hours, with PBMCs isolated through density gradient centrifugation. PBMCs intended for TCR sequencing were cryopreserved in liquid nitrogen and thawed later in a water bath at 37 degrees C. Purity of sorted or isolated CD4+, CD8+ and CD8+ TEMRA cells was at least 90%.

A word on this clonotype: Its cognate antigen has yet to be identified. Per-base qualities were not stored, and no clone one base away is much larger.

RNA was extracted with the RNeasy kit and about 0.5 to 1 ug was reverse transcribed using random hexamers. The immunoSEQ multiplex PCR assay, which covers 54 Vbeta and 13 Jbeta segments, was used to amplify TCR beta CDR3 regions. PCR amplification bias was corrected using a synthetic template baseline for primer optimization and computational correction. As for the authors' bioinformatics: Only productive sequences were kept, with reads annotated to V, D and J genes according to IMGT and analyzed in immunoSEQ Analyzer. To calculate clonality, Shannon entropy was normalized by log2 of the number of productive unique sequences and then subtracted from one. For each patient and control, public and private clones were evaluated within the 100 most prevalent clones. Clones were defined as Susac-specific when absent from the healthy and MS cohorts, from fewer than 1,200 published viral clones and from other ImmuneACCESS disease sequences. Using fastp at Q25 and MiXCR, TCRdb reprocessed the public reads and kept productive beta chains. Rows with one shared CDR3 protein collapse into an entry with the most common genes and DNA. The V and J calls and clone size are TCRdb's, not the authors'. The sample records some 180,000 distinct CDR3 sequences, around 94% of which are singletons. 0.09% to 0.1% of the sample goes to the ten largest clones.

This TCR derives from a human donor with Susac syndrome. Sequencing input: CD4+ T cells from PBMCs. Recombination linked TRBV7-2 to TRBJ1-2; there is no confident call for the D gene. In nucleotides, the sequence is TGTGCCAGCAGCTCTCCCGGGAACCCCGGTACCTTC. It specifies CASSSPGNPGTF.